This is a list of T cell receptor beta chains from one sample in a study of control samples from healthy donors and cancer patients. Profiled with immunoSEQ multiplex PCR; TCRdb holds only in-frame clones, not every one. The profile covers 210,000 or so clones, with around 90% appearing a single time and about 1.7% taken by the ten largest. Source material: blood. These receptors originate from a man aged 30-40 years in good health. CDR3s include the opening cysteine and the closing phenylalanine or tryptophan. D genes are given only for firm matches. A clone size is listed for some rows: how often the clone was seen (once, few, many), or a class if it is expanded.

d_call clone_size j_call v_call cdr3_nt cdr3_aa
. few TRBJ1-6 TRBV4-2 TGTGCCAGCAGCCAAGATTCCCAGTCTCAAGGAAATTCACCCCTCCACTTT CASSQDSQSQGNSPLHF
. . TRBJ1-2 TRBV7-9 TGTGCCAGCAGCTCTATTTCGGGGGCAGCAGACTATGGCTACACCTTC CASSSISGAADYGYTF
. . TRBJ2-3 TRBV7-2 TGTGCCAGCAGCTCCCCACTCGGCACAGATACGCAGTATTTT CASSSPLGTDTQYF
. once TRBJ2-7 TRBV6-5 TGTGCCACCAGGGTTGGCGTCTCCTACGAGCAGTACTTC CATRVGVSYEQYF
TRBD1 . TRBJ1-1 TRBV5-1 TGCGCCAGCAGACCCGAGACAGGGGGCACTGAAGCTTTCTTT CASRPETGGTEAFF
. . TRBJ1-1 TRBV19 TGTGCCAGTAGTATCTTTCAGAACACTGAAGCTTTCTTT CASSIFQNTEAFF
TRBD1 . TRBJ2-7 TRBV6-1 TGTGCCAGCAGGCCTCACAGGGGACGGTACGAGCAGTACTTC CASRPHRGRYEQYF
. once TRBJ1-2 TRBV6-6 TGTGCCAGCAGTGACAGGCCTCTAGGGAACTATGGCTACACCTTC CASSDRPLGNYGYTF
. . TRBJ1-5 TRBV12-3/TRBV12-4 TGTGCCAGCCAGTCGGGGGGCAATCAGCCCCAGCATTTT CASQSGGNQPQHF
. . TRBJ1-2 TRBV10-1 TGCGCCAGCACCCAGACAGTTGTAAATAATGGCTACACCTTC CASTQTVVNNGYTF
. . TRBJ1-6 TRBV11-2 TGTGCCAGCAGCACGACGGCAGGGGTAGATTCACCCCTCCACTTT CASSTTAGVDSPLHF
TRBD1 once TRBJ1-5 TRBV6-5 TGTGCCAGCAGGCGAAAGACAGGGCAAACCCCCCCCCAGCATTTT CASRRKTGQTPPQHF
. . TRBJ2-2 TRBV1 TGCACCAGCAGCCAGGCTAGCGGGGGGGCCCCGGGGGAGCTGTTTTTT CTSSQASGGAPGELFF
TRBD2 . TRBJ2-7 TRBV6-5 TGTGCCAGCAGTTACTCGAAGAGCGGGGCTACCTACGAGCAGTACTTC CASSYSKSGATYEQYF
TRBD1 . TRBJ2-1 TRBV6-5 TGTGCCAGCAGGGTCAGGGGGACAAATGAGCAGTTCTTC CASRVRGTNEQFF